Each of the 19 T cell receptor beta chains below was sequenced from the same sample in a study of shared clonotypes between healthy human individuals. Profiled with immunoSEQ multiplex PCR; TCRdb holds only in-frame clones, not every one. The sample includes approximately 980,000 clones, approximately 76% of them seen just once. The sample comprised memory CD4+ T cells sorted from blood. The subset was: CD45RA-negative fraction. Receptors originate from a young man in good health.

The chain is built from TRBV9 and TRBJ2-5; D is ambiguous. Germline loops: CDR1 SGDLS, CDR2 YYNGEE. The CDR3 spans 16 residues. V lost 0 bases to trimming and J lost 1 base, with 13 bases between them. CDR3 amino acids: CASSVGALGTQETQYF. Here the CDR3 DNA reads TGTGCCAGCAGCGTAGGGGCCCTGGGCACCCAAGAGACCCAGTACTTC. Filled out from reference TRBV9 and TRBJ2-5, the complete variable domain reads DSGVTQTPKHLITATGQRVTLRCSPRSGDLSVYWYQQSLDQGLQFLIQYYNGEERAKGNILERFSAQQFPDLHSELNLSSLELGDSALYFCASSVGALGTQETQYFGPGTRLLVL.

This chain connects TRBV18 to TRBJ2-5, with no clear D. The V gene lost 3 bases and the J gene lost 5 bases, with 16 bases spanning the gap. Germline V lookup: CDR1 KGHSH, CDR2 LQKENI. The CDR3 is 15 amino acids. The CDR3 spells CASSPYGSTRETQYF. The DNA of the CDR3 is TGTGCCAGCTCACCCTACGGATCCACGCGGGAGACCCAGTACTTC.

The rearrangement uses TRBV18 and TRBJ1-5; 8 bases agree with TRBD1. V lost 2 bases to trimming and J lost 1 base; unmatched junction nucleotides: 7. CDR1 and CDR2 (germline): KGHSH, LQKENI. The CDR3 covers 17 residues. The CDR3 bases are TGTGCCAGCTCACCATCCTCCCGGACAGGGAGCAATCAGCCCCAGCATTTT. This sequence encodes CASSPSSRTGSNQPQHF. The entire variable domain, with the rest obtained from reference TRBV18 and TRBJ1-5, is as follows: NAGVMQNPRHLVRRRGQEARLRCSPMKGHSHVYWYRQLPEEGLKFMVYLQKENIIDESGMPKERFSAEFPKEGPSILRIQQVVRGDSAAYFCASSPSSRTGSNQPQHFGDGTRLSIL.

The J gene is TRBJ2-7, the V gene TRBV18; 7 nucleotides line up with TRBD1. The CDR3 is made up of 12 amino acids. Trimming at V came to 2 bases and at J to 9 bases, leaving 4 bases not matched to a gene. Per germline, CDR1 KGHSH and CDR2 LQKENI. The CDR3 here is CASSPDRAGQYF. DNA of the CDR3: TGTGCCAGCTCACCAGACAGGGCAGGGCAGTACTTC.

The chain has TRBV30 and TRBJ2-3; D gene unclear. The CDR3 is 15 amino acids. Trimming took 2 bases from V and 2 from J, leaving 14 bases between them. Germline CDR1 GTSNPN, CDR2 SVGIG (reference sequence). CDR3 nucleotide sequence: TGTGCCTGGAGTAGCGCCGGCGTGGCCACAGATACGCAGTATTTT. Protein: CAWSSAGVATDTQYF.

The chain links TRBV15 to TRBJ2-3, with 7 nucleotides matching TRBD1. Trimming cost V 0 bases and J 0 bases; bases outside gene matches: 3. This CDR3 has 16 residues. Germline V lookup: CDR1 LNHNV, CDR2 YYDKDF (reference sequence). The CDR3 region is CATSREGTVSTDTQYF. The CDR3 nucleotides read TGTGCCACCAGCAGAGAAGGGACAGTGAGCACAGATACGCAGTATTTT.

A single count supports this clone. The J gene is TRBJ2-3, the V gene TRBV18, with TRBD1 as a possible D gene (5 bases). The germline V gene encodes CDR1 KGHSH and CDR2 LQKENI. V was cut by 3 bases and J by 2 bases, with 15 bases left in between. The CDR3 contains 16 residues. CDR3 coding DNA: TGTGCCAGCTCACCCCTTTTAGACAGCTACACAGATACGCAGTATTTT. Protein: CASSPLLDSYTDTQYF.

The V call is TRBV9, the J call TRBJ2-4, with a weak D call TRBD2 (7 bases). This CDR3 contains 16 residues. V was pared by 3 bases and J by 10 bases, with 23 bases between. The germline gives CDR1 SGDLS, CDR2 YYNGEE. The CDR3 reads CASSEGGGAGPLIQYF. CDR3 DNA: TGTGCCAGCAGCGAGGGGGGAGGGGCCGGGCCCCTTATTCAGTACTTC. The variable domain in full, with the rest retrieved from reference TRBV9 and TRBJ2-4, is DSGVTQTPKHLITATGQRVTLRCSPRSGDLSVYWYQQSLDQGLQFLIQYYNGEERAKGNILERFSAQQFPDLHSELNLSSLELGDSALYFCASSEGGGAGPLIQYFGAGTRLSVL.

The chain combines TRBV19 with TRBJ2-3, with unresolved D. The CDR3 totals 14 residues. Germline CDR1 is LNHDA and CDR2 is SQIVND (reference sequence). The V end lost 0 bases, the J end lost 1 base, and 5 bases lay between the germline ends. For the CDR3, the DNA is TGTGCCAGTAGTATAGATGTGGGCACAGATACGCAGTATTTT. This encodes CASSIDVGTDTQYF.

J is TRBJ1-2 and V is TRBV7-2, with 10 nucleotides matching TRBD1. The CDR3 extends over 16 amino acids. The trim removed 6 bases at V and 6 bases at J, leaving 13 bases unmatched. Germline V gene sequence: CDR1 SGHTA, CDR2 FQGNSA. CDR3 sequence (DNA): TGTGCCAGCAGTCGTGAATCGGGGACAGGGGACAATGGCTACACCTTC. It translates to CASSRESGTGDNGYTF.

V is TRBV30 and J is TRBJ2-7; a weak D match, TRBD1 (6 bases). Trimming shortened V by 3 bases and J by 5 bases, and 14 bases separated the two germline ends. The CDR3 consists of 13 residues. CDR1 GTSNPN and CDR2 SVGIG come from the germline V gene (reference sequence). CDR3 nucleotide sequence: TGTGCCTGGAGCAGGGGAGCGATAGACGAGCAGTACTTC. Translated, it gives CAWSRGAIDEQYF.

CDR3 region: CASSSGTRYGELFF. For the CDR3, the DNA is TGTGCCAGCAGCTCCGGGACTAGGTACGGGGAGCTGTTTTTT. This rearrangement joins TRBV7-2 to TRBJ2-2; 8 bases map to TRBD2. CDR1 and CDR2 (germline): SGHTA, FQGNSA. The CDR3 consists of 14 residues. Trimming cost V 4 bases and J 7 bases; bases outside gene matches: 5.

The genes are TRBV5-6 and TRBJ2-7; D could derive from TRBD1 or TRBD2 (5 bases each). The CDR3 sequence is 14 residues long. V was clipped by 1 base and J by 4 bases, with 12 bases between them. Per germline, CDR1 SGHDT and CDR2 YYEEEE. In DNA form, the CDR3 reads TGTGCCAGCAGCTTGAACCTCGGGGCATACGAGCAGTACTTC. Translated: CASSLNLGAYEQYF.

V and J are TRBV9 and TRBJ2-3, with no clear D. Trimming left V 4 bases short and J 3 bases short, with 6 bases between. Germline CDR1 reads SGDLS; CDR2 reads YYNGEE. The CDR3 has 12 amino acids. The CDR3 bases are TGTGCCAGCAGCTCGACTACAGATACGCAGTATTTT. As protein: CASSSTTDTQYF.

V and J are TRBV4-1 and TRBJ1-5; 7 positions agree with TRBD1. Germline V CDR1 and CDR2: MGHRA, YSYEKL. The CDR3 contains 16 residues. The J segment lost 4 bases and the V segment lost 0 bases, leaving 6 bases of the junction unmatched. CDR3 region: CASSQEPGTANQPQHF. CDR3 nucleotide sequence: TGCGCCAGCAGCCAAGAACCCGGGACAGCGAATCAGCCCCAGCATTTT.

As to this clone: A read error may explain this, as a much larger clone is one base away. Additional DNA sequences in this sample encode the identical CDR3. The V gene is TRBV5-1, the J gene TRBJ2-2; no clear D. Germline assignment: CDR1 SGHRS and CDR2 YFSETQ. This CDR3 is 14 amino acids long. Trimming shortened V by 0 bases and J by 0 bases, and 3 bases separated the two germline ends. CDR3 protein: CASSLGANTGELFF. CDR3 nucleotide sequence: TGCGCCAGCAGCTTGGGAGCGAACACCGGGGAGCTGTTTTTT.

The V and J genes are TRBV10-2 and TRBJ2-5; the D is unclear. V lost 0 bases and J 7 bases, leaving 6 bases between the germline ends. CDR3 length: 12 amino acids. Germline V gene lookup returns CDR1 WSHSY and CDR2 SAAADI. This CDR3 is CASSESDRTQYF. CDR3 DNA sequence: TGCGCCAGCAGTGAGTCTGACCGGACCCAGTACTTC.

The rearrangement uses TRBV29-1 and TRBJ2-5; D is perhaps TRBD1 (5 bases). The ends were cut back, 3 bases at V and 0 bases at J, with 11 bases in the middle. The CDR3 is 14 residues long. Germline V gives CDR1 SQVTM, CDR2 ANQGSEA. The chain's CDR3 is CSVDGQGYQETQYF. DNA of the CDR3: TGCAGCGTTGATGGGCAGGGATACCAAGAGACCCAGTACTTC.

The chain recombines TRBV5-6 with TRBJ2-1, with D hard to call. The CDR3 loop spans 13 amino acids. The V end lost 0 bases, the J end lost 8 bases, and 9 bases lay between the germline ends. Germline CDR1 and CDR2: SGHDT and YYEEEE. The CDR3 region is CASSLGPQDEQFF. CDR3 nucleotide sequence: TGTGCCAGCAGCTTGGGGCCCCAAGATGAGCAGTTCTTC. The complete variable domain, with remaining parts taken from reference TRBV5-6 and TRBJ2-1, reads DAGVTQSPTHLIKTRGQQVTLRCSPKSGHDTVSWYQQALGQGPQFIFQYYEEEERQRGNFPDRFSGHQFPNYSSELNVNALLLGDSALYLCASSLGPQDEQFFGPGTRLTVL.